The next 14 T cell receptor beta chains were all read from a single sample in a study of shared clonotypes between healthy human individuals. Assay used: immunoSEQ multiplex PCR; TCRdb lists only in-frame clones, some missing. The data hold 2,100,000 or so clones, with around 95% observed a single time. Sequenced input: naive CD4+ T cells sorted from blood. Subset denoted: CD45RA+ positively selected. The origin of the receptors is a man aged 18 to 29 in good health.

DNA for the CDR3: TGTGCCAGCAGTGTTAGCGGGAGGAGCTCCTACGAGCAGTACTTC. Amino acids: CASSVSGRSSYEQYF. The genes are TRBV27 and TRBJ2-7, with 10 nucleotides matching TRBD2. Trimming at V came to 5 bases and at J to 0 bases, leaving 4 bases not matched to a gene. The V gene's germline CDR1 is MNHEY and CDR2 SMNVEV (reference sequence). This CDR3 has 15 residues.

This clone appeared once. J is TRBJ1-5 and V is TRBV4-1; D may be TRBD1 (6 bases). CDR3 size: 18 residues. The V gene's germline CDR1 is MGHRA and CDR2 YSYEKL. V lost 3 bases and J lost 2, with 20 bases in between. In DNA, the CDR3 is TGCGCCAGCAGCCAGGGCGCAGGGGCTGCAGGCGGCAATCAGCCCCAGCATTTT. Translation: CASSQGAGAAGGNQPQHF.

CDR3 in amino acids: CATSPGTGAYEQYF. CDR3 in DNA: TGTGCCACCTCCCCCGGGACAGGGGCTTACGAGCAGTACTTC. The chain has TRBV19 and TRBJ2-7; TRBD1 agrees at 10 bases. Germline V gene sequence: CDR1 LNHDA, CDR2 SQIVND (reference sequence). The V gene end was trimmed by 10 bases and the J gene end by 4 bases; junction bases not matched to a gene: 10. This CDR3 comprises 14 residues.

This chain connects TRBV5-6 to TRBJ1-1; 8 positions agree with TRBD1. J was trimmed by 6 bases and V by 0 bases; bases with no gene match: 7. There are 15 residues in the CDR3. Per the germline V gene, CDR1 is SGHDT and CDR2 is YYEEEE. The CDR3 DNA sequence: TGTGCCAGCAGCTTGGGCAGGGGGCGTTTAGCTGAAGCTTTCTTT. The encoded protein is CASSLGRGRLAEAFF. The variable domain in full, completed from reference TRBV5-6 and TRBJ1-1, reads DAGVTQSPTHLIKTRGQQVTLRCSPKSGHDTVSWYQQALGQGPQFIFQYYEEEERQRGNFPDRFSGHQFPNYSSELNVNALLLGDSALYLCASSLGRGRLAEAFFGQGTRLTVV.

This clone came up once. The chain couples TRBV7-9 to TRBJ2-7; D is possibly TRBD2 (5 bases). CDR3 length equals 14 residues. V was shortened by 1 base and J by 2 bases, with 9 bases between the two germline ends. Looked up from germline, CDR1 is SEHNR and CDR2 is FQNEAQ (reference sequence). The CDR3 here is CASSLGTDAYEQYF. CDR3 coding DNA: TGTGCCAGCAGCTTAGGGACTGACGCCTACGAGCAGTACTTC.

The rearrangement joins TRBV6-5 to TRBJ1-2; TRBD1 is a possible D gene (6 bases). CDR1 and CDR2 from the germline V gene are MNHEY and SVGAGI. The CDR3 covers 16 residues. V was clipped by 0 bases and J by 4 bases, with 15 bases between them. CDR3 DNA: TGTGCCAGCAGTTACTCTGGGGGGCGCGTCGTCTATGGCTACACCTTC. Its protein is CASSYSGGRVVYGYTF.

The V call is TRBV5-1, the J call TRBJ1-2, with D uncertain. Between the trimmed V and J ends, which lost 7 bases and 0 bases, there was a span of 16 bases. Germline V CDR1 and CDR2: SGHRS, YFSETQ. CDR3 length equals 15 residues. The DNA for the CDR3 is TGCGCCAGCGGGCGAGGAAGGGAAGCTAACTATGGCTACACCTTC. Amino acids: CASGRGREANYGYTF.

The rearrangement uses TRBV5-1 and TRBJ1-5, with a tentative D call TRBD1 (5 bases). V was pared by 4 bases and J by 0 bases, with 14 bases between. The germline V gene has CDR1 SGHRS and CDR2 YFSETQ. This CDR3 comprises 16 residues. This CDR3 is CASSPTPTVSNQPQHF. The DNA of the CDR3 is TGCGCCAGCAGCCCTACCCCGACAGTTAGCAATCAGCCCCAGCATTTT.

The V and J genes are TRBV2 and TRBJ1-5; D is undetermined. Germline values: CDR1 SNHLY, CDR2 FYNNEI. Trimming stripped 4 bases from V and 11 bases from J, with 12 bases between. This CDR3 has 12 amino acids. The CDR3 spells CASSVTGVAQHF. CDR3 DNA sequence: TGTGCCAGCAGTGTCACGGGAGTTGCCCAGCATTTT.

This clone was observed once. V and J are TRBV27 and TRBJ1-2, with D unclear. Trimming stripped 2 bases from V and 7 bases from J, with 20 bases between. Per germline, CDR1 MNHEY and CDR2 SMNVEV (reference sequence). CDR3 size: 16 residues. The CDR3 region is CASSLSIGSMLSGYTF. The CDR3 nucleotides read TGTGCCAGCAGTTTAAGTATCGGCAGTATGCTAAGTGGCTACACCTTC.

The chain combines TRBV5-4 with TRBJ2-7; D is uncertain. The CDR3 spans 15 residues. Germline V lookup: CDR1 SGHNT, CDR2 YYREEE (reference sequence). Trimming left V 3 bases short and J 2 bases short, with 15 bases between. The CDR3 DNA reads as TGTGCCAGCAGCTCCCTTGAGGTACCACCCTACGAGCAGTACTTC. Its protein is CASSSLEVPPYEQYF. Full variable domain (remainder filled in from reference TRBV5-4 and TRBJ2-7): ETGVTQSPTHLIKTRGQQVTLRCSSQSGHNTVSWYQQALGQGPQFIFQYYREEENGRGNFPPRFSGLQFPNYSSELNVNALELDDSALYLCASSSLEVPPYEQYFGPGTRLTVT.

This sequence joins TRBV5-4 and TRBJ2-5; maybe TRBD1 (6 bases). V was clipped by 0 bases and J by 4 bases, with 13 bases between them. The CDR3 extends over 15 amino acids. CDR1 and CDR2 from the germline V gene are SGHNT and YYREEE (reference sequence). DNA of the CDR3: TGTGCCAGCAGCTTGGGGTCCCGAGGGGGAGAGACCCAGTACTTC. Protein: CASSLGSRGGETQYF.

This chain joins TRBV7-9 and TRBJ2-7, with 9 bases identical to TRBD1. With 3 bases clipped from V and 6 bases from J, the junction kept 6 bases outside the gene matches. CDR3 length: 14 residues. Germline assignment: CDR1 SEHNR and CDR2 FQNEAQ (reference sequence). The CDR3, as DNA: TGTGCCAGCAGCTTGGGGACAGGGTTAACCGAGCAGTACTTC. Encoded protein: CASSLGTGLTEQYF.

The chain is built from TRBV27 and TRBJ1-2, with 8 bases fitting TRBD1. The CDR3 totals 14 residues. J gave up 8 bases and V 3 bases, and 8 bases lay outside the gene matches. Germline assignment: CDR1 MNHEY and CDR2 SMNVEV (reference sequence). CDR3 sequence: CASSFRQGAKGYTF. The CDR3 DNA follows: TGTGCCAGCAGTTTTAGGCAGGGGGCGAAAGGCTACACCTTC.